This entry lists 13 T cell receptor beta chains sequenced from one sample in a study of T cell responses to AZD1222 COVID-19 vaccine. Assay used: immunoSEQ multiplex PCR; TCRdb lists only in-frame clones, some missing. Among around 110,000 clones, 70% to 90% were seen once, and the ten largest hold around 4.7%. The material was peripheral blood, obtained 28 days after the second AZD1222 dose. These receptors all stem from an adult who received the AZD1222 COVID-19 vaccine.

The chain is built from TRBV7-8 and TRBJ1-2; the D gene is possibly TRBD1 (5 bases). CDR1 is SGHVS, CDR2 FQNEAQ, per germline. V was trimmed by 4 bases and J by 0 bases, leaving 12 bases between them. The CDR3 is 15 residues long. CDR3 coding DNA: TGTGCCAGCAGCTCCTCCGGGGGTACTAACTATGGCTACACCTTC. Its translation is CASSSSGGTNYGYTF.

The chain joins TRBV4-2 to TRBJ1-5; no clear D gene. V lost 1 base, J lost 5 bases, and 9 bases lay in between. Germline CDR1 and CDR2: LGHNA and YNFKEQ. The CDR3 totals 14 residues. CDR3 loop: CASSQAGGDQPQHF. The DNA for the CDR3 is TGTGCCAGCAGCCAAGCGGGCGGAGATCAGCCCCAGCATTTT.

The V call is TRBV25-1, the J call TRBJ1-6, with no clear D. Trimming took off 1 base at V and 8 bases at J, with 12 bases between the two ends. Germline CDR1 reads MGHDK; CDR2 reads SYGVNS. The CDR3 consists of 15 residues. The DNA for the CDR3 is TGTGCCAGCAGTGAATGGGGAGCCCCCGATTCACCCCTCCACTTT. The encoded protein is CASSEWGAPDSPLHF.

The chain has TRBV2 and TRBJ2-1; 10 bases align to TRBD2. CDR1 and CDR2 from the germline V gene are SNHLY and FYNNEI. V shed 6 bases, J shed 6 bases, and the junction held 5 bases outside the gene matches. The CDR3 is made up of 14 amino acids. The CDR3 nucleotides are TGTGCCAGCAGGGGCCTAGCGGGGGTCAATGAGCAGTTCTTC. Its protein is CASRGLAGVNEQFF. The whole variable domain, remainder taken from reference TRBV2 and TRBJ2-1, is EPEVTQTPSHQVTQMGQEVILRCVPISNHLYFYWYRQILGQKVEFLVSFYNNEISEKSEIFDDQFSVERPDGSNFTLKIRSTKLEDSAMYFCASRGLAGVNEQFFGPGTRLTVL.

The rearrangement uses TRBV19 and TRBJ1-4; 9 bases line up with TRBD1. This CDR3 has 15 residues. Trimming at V came to 9 bases and at J to 7 bases, leaving 12 bases not matched to a gene. Germline CDR1 and CDR2: LNHDA and SQIVND (reference sequence). The CDR3 sequence is CASSLSGTGFEKLFF. CDR3 nucleotides: TGTGCCAGCTCCCTATCGGGGACAGGGTTTGAAAAACTGTTTTTT.

This chain connects TRBV24-1 to TRBJ2-5; the D gene is possibly TRBD1 (5 bases). V gave up 4 bases and J gave up 2 bases, with 13 bases separating them. The CDR3 runs to 15 residues. The germline gives CDR1 KGHDR, CDR2 SFDVKD. CDR3 nucleotides: TGTGCCACCAGTGACCCACAGGCTCCTCAAGAGACCCAGTACTTC. This translates into CATSDPQAPQETQYF.

This chain uses TRBV11-3 with TRBJ2-7; 8 bases are shared with TRBD2. Germline trimming cut 5 bases from V and 2 bases from J; bases unmatched to any gene: 2. CDR1 and CDR2 (germline): SGHNT, YENEEA. CDR3 length: 13 amino acids. The CDR3 DNA follows: TGTGCCAGCAGCGAGGGACTAGCCTACGAGCAGTACTTC. The encoded protein is CASSEGLAYEQYF. Full variable domain (outside the CDR3, taken from reference TRBV11-3 and TRBJ2-7): EAGVVQSPRYKIIEKKQPVAFWCNPISGHNTLYWYLQNLGQGPELLIRYENEEAVDDSQLPKDRFSAERLKGVDSTLKIQPAELGDSAVYLCASSEGLAYEQYFGPGTRLTVT.

In its sample, this clone is medium-sized (0.01 to 0.1%). CDR3 residues: CASSPGGLHGYTF. In DNA, the CDR3 is TGTGCCAGCTCACCAGGGGGTCTTCATGGCTACACCTTC. The V and J genes are TRBV18 and TRBJ1-2; TRBD1 might be the D (5 bases). CDR3 length: 13 amino acids. CDR1 is KGHSH, CDR2 LQKENI, per germline. The ends were cut back, 2 bases at V and 6 bases at J, with 10 bases in the middle.

The chain recombines TRBV5-4 with TRBJ2-2; the D gene is possibly TRBD1 (5 bases). Trimming took off 0 bases at V and 5 bases at J, with 8 bases between the two ends. Germline CDR1 SGHNT, CDR2 YYREEE (reference sequence). The CDR3 is 14 residues long. For the CDR3, the DNA is TGTGCCAGCAGCTTGGGCAGGGCTACCGGGGAGCTGTTTTTT. Translation gives CASSLGRATGELFF.

The chain joins TRBV5-5 to TRBJ2-7; D might be TRBD1 (6 bases). Germline V lookup: CDR1 SGHKS, CDR2 YYEKEE (reference sequence). The length of the CDR3 is 16 residues. V was pared by 3 bases and J by 6 bases, with 22 bases between. The DNA for the CDR3 is TGTGCCAGCAGCTACCTTCCTGGACAGTCTCAAGGCGAGCAGTACTTC. Its translation is CASSYLPGQSQGEQYF.

The gene calls are TRBV30 and TRBJ2-7; 11 bases agree with TRBD1. With 2 bases clipped from V and 5 bases from J, the junction kept 5 bases outside the gene matches. The CDR3 spans 14 residues. Germline V gene data show CDR1 as GTSNPN and CDR2 as SVGIG (reference sequence). CDR3 in amino acids: CAWSPGQGVHEQYF. DNA for the CDR3: TGTGCCTGGAGTCCGGGACAGGGGGTCCACGAGCAGTACTTC.

This rearrangement joins TRBV6-5 to TRBJ2-2; 9 bases align to TRBD1. In germline, CDR1 is MNHEY, CDR2 SVGAGI. The CDR3 consists of 15 residues. The ends lost 6 bases at V and 4 bases at J; junction bases unmatched: 6. CDR3 DNA: TGTGCCAGCAGGGGACAGGGAAGTTTCACCGGGGAGCTGTTTTTT. The encoded protein is CASRGQGSFTGELFF.

The V and J genes are TRBV29-1 and TRBJ2-7, with 11 bases that match TRBD1. Looked up from germline, CDR1 is SQVTM and CDR2 is ANQGSEA. The CDR3 is made up of 13 amino acids. V shed 5 bases and J 3 bases; nucleotides not matched to a gene: 3. CDR3: CSVRTGGRYEQYF. CDR3 nucleotide sequence: TGCAGCGTTCGGACAGGGGGCCGCTACGAGCAGTACTTC.